This T cell receptor beta chain derives from a study of blood T cell repertoires in COVID-19 (TCRdb year 2020). Describing the broader study: Collaborator samples came from the United States, Italy and Spain and covered acute and convalescent phases of COVID-19. The material from the prospective study consisted of cDNA or gDNA derived from T cells, B-cell-depleted T cells, or PBMCs. Subjects who had been exposed to COVID-19, were actively infected with it, or had recovered from it provided the deeply sampled blood TCRbeta repertoires that made up the dataset. The repertoires were made available in a free public database intended to serve as a resource for research on the immune response to SARS-CoV-2. The samples were drawn from two sources: the first 160 participants of the ongoing ImmuneRACE study, and 1,000 to 1,500 subjects contributed by 6 global collaborators. A de-identified subject ID, COVID-19 status, age in years and sex were almost always included in the sample metadata. Where available, HLA class I and class II types were taken from metadata supplied by the sample provider and were not determined by assay-based typing.

The immunoSEQ Assay, a bias-controlled multiplex PCR, was used to amplify TCRbeta CDR3 regions from genomic DNA. The authors' analysis ran thus. Nucleated cell counts per sample were estimated from amplification of reference gene primers within the assay. To quantify the absolute abundance of each unique TCRbeta CDR3 rearrangement, sequence reads were collapsed and filtered. For each sample, productive Simpson clonality was calculated by taking the square root of Simpson's diversity index across productive rearrangements. TCRdb limited this immuneACCESS table to in-frame rearrangements with V and J called. A share of clones is missing; checked studies link under half to unresolved V genes, and the rest is unexplained. That table furnishes V, J and clone size, whereas the DNA furnished D and trimming. The sample data list tens of thousands of clones, and about four fifths of these were observed just once. 5% to 6% of the sample is taken by the ten largest.

The investigation overall reported the following: The amount of clinical and demographic metadata varied by source and participant and was provided uncurated.

Collaborating institutions collected whole blood in K2EDTA tubes following their own protocols. For TCRbeta analysis, collaborator samples were shipped as frozen whole blood, as isolated PBMCs, or as DNA extracted from either sample type. Trimming accounts for 0 bases at V and 0 bases at J, while the number of junction bases matched to no gene is 10. The CDR3 measures 21 amino acids from cysteine to phenylalanine. Only the CDR3 DNA is retained, 63 bases long and in frame from the first base. The germline V gene supplies CDR1 LGHNA and CDR2 YNFKEQ. With respect to this clone: This receptor's antigen is unknown. Nothing much larger sits one base from this clone, and base qualities are not available.

Sequencing was carried out using peripheral blood. The rearrangement combines TRBV4-2 with TRBJ2-1, and TRBD2 matches 14 of the central bases. This clonotype was obtained from a woman at least 80 years old with active or convalescent COVID-19. Here is the DNA: TGTGCCAGCAGCCAAGAACGGACTAGCGGGGGGACATTTTTCTCCTACAATGAGCAGTTCTTC. This encodes CASSQERTSGGTFFSYNEQFF.